Listed here are 18 T cell receptor beta chains from one sample, sequenced in a study of blood T cell repertoires in COVID-19. Sequencing used immunoSEQ multiplex PCR; TCRdb keeps in-frame clones, though not all of them. The sample holds roughly 230,000 clones, under 90% seen once. Sequencing was performed on peripheral blood. Receptors originate from a woman of 80 years or more with COVID-19, enrolled during active disease.

The genes are TRBV19 and TRBJ1-2; maybe TRBD1 (5 bases). V dropped 5 bases and J dropped 3 bases, with 13 bases sitting between them. In germline, CDR1 is LNHDA, CDR2 SQIVND (reference sequence). The CDR3 loop spans 14 amino acids. Here the CDR3 DNA reads TGTGCCAGTAGTCGCTGGGGCATGTACTATGGCTACACCTTC. This gives the protein CASSRWGMYYGYTF.

This clone came up once. DNA of the CDR3: TGCGCCAGCAGCTGGACAGGGGAATCGGAGGAGACCCAGTACTTC. As protein: CASSWTGESEETQYF. This sequence joins TRBV5-1 and TRBJ2-5; 9 positions agree with TRBD1. Looked up from germline, CDR1 is SGHRS and CDR2 is YFSETQ. The CDR3 sequence is 15 residues long. The trim removed 3 bases at V and 5 bases at J, leaving 8 bases unmatched. Based on the CDR3 plus reference TRBV5-1 and TRBJ2-5, the full variable domain is KAGVTQTPRYLIKTRGQQVTLSCSPISGHRSVSWYQQTPGQGLQFLFEYFSETQRNKGNFPGRFSGRQFSNSRSEMNVSTLELGDSALYLCASSWTGESEETQYFGPGTRLLVL.

The chain uses TRBV2 and TRBJ2-7; 8 bases agree with TRBD2. Trimming removed 3 bases from V and 5 bases from J; junction bases left unmatched: 3. This CDR3 has 13 residues. CDR1 SNHLY and CDR2 FYNNEI come from the germline V gene. CDR3 in amino acids: CASSDGGADEQYV. DNA of the CDR3: TGTGCCAGCAGTGACGGGGGGGCCGACGAGCAGTACGTC.

The genes are TRBV3-1 (or the pseudogene TRBV3-2) and TRBJ1-2, with a weak D call TRBD1 (6 bases). The CDR3 runs 17 residues. Per germline, CDR1 LGHDT and CDR2 YNNKEL (reference sequence). Trimming left V 4 bases short and J 1 base short, with 19 bases between. CDR3 DNA sequence: TGTGCCAGCAGCCCCGTCAGGGGTAAATCGGGTAACTATGGCTACACCTTC. This sequence encodes CASSPVRGKSGNYGYTF.

This clone was counted between two and nine times. V usage is TRBV6-5 and J usage is TRBJ1-2, with TRBD1 matching over 7 bases. From germline, CDR1 is MNHEY and CDR2 SVGAGI. The J segment lost 4 bases and the V segment lost 2 bases, leaving 7 bases of the junction unmatched. This CDR3 is built from 15 residues. The DNA for the CDR3 is TGTGCCAGCAGTTACCAAGGGGGACAGTCCTATGGCTACACCTTC. Residues: CASSYQGGQSYGYTF.

The V and J genes are TRBV2 and TRBJ2-6, with 9 nucleotides matching TRBD1. Germline V gene sequence: CDR1 SNHLY, CDR2 FYNNEI. The CDR3 has 18 residues. Trimming at V came to 0 bases and at J to 4 bases, leaving 7 bases not matched to a gene. The CDR3 is CASSEAVQGAMGANVLTF. The CDR3 DNA sequence: TGTGCCAGCAGTGAAGCAGTACAGGGGGCTATGGGGGCCAACGTCCTGACTTTC.

This clone appeared a single time. The chain couples TRBV10-1 to TRBJ1-1, with D unresolved. This CDR3 comprises 15 residues. V was shortened by 3 bases and J by 0 bases, with 11 bases between the two germline ends. Germline V gives CDR1 WNHNN, CDR2 SYGVQD (reference sequence). CDR3 in amino acids: CASSDGGGMNTEAFF. In DNA, the CDR3 is TGCGCCAGCAGTGATGGCGGCGGGATGAACACTGAAGCTTTCTTT.

The CDR3 sequence: CAISESSTDGYTF. CDR3 DNA sequence: TGTGCCATCAGTGAGTCGTCGACTGATGGCTACACCTTC. This rearrangement joins TRBV10-3 to TRBJ1-2, with D uncertain. V lost 0 bases to trimming and J lost 6 bases, with 8 bases between them. The CDR3 has 13 residues. CDR1 and CDR2 (germline): ENHRY, SYGVKD.

The genes are TRBV6-5 and TRBJ1-2; D is unclear. With 2 bases removed from V and 0 bases from J, the gap between germline ends came to 10 bases. From germline, CDR1 is MNHEY and CDR2 SVGAGI. The length of the CDR3 is 15 residues. The CDR3 sequence is CASSYAAGSNYGYTF. The CDR3 nucleotides are TGTGCCAGCAGTTACGCGGCGGGATCTAACTATGGCTACACCTTC.

V and J are TRBV15 and TRBJ1-1; 11 nucleotides align to TRBD1. The trim removed 2 bases at V and 5 bases at J, leaving 7 bases unmatched. CDR1 and CDR2 from the germline V gene are LNHNV and YYDKDF (reference sequence). This CDR3 contains 16 residues. As DNA, the CDR3 is TGTGCCACCAGCAGACCCGGACAGGGGGCGCGTACTGAAGCTTTCTTT. Protein product: CATSRPGQGARTEAFF.

This clone was counted a few times. The chain combines TRBV24-1 with TRBJ1-2; 8 nucleotides align to TRBD1. The CDR3 totals 15 residues. Looked up from germline, CDR1 is KGHDR and CDR2 is SFDVKD. V shed 3 bases, J shed 4 bases, and the junction held 6 bases outside the gene matches. The CDR3 protein is CATSDIQGAVYGYTF. The DNA of the CDR3 is TGTGCCACCAGTGATATCCAGGGGGCGGTCTATGGCTACACCTTC.

This chain joins TRBV7-2 and TRBJ2-2; possibly TRBD2 for D (5 bases). V lost 5 bases and J lost 7, with 11 bases in between. The CDR3 has 13 residues. Germline CDR1 reads SGHTA; CDR2 reads FQGNSA. For the CDR3, the DNA is TGTGCCAGCAGCCGGGGAACGATCGGGGAGCTGTTTTTT. This translates into CASSRGTIGELFF.

The CDR3 DNA reads TGTGCCAGCGAAATAGCGGGGGGCTACAATGAGCAGTTCTTC. This encodes CASEIAGGYNEQFF. The chain uses TRBV28 and TRBJ2-1; 10 bases agree with TRBD2. Germline V CDR1 and CDR2: MDHEN, SYDVKM. The CDR3 sequence is 14 residues long. The V segment lost 8 bases and the J segment 3 bases; nucleotides outside the gene matches: 4.

The chain carries TRBV7-6 and TRBJ2-7; 7 bases agree with TRBD1. Germline V gives CDR1 SGHVS, CDR2 FNYEAQ. Unmatched junction bases numbered 4, after V lost 1 base and J lost 1 base. CDR3 size: 15 residues. CDR3 region: CASSLGTGDSYEQYV. As DNA, the CDR3 is TGTGCCAGCAGCTTAGGCACAGGGGATTCCTACGAGCAGTACGTC.

J is TRBJ1-6 and V is TRBV12-3 or TRBV12-4; D call uncertain. The CDR3 has 13 residues. With 5 bases removed from V and 12 bases from J, the gap between germline ends came to 14 bases. This CDR3 reads CASSPLQTGPLHF. The CDR3 DNA reads as TGTGCCAGCAGTCCCTTACAGACCGGACCCCTCCACTTT.

The chain has TRBV15 and TRBJ1-2, with TRBD1 matching 9 bases. CDR1 is LNHNV and CDR2 is YYDKDF in the germline V gene (reference sequence). The CDR3 has 13 amino acids. V lost 5 bases to trimming and J lost 9 bases; unmatched junction nucleotides: 7. CDR3 loop: CATSVDRGLSYTF. CDR3 coding DNA: TGTGCCACCAGCGTAGACAGGGGGTTGAGCTACACCTTC.

The rearrangement links TRBV29-1 to TRBJ1-1, with 7 nucleotides matching TRBD1. The V and J ends lost 7 bases and 5 bases, in that order; junction bases with no gene match: 7. This CDR3 region has 12 residues. The V gene's germline CDR1 is SQVTM and CDR2 ANQGSEA. The CDR3: CSAVTGRTEAFF. The CDR3 coding sequence is TGCAGCGCCGTGACAGGGCGGACTGAAGCTTTCTTT.

In nucleotides, the CDR3 is TGTGCCAGCAGTCTCAGGGTCTATGGCTACACCTTC. Translated, it gives CASSLRVYGYTF. The chain couples TRBV28 to TRBJ1-2, with D tentatively TRBD1 (5 bases). The CDR3 is made up of 12 amino acids. V was pared by 5 bases and J by 4 bases, with 8 bases between. The germline V gene encodes CDR1 MDHEN and CDR2 SYDVKM.